The T cell receptor beta chain under discussion was sequenced for a study of CD8 T cells in Susac syndrome. Healthy donors served as age- and sex-matched controls. Germline V gives CDR1 SGHTA, CDR2 FQGTGA. This CDR3 is 15 amino acids long. J lost 3 bases, V lost 3 bases, and 7 bases had no gene match. RNA totalling roughly 0.45 to 1 ug underwent reverse transcription with random hexamers. Amplification of TCR beta CDR3 spanned 54 Vbeta and 13 Jbeta via immunoSEQ multiplex PCR. TCRdb re-derived calls from the immunoSEQ multiplex PCR reads in MiXCR, one entry per CDR3 protein. The sample has 100,000 or so distinct CDR3 sequences, roughly 90% seen once.

The V and J genes are TRBV7-3 and TRBJ2-7, with 8 positions matching TRBD1. Sequencing input: CD8+ T cells from PBMCs. The sequence came from a human donor in good health. The CDR3 region has the DNA TGTGCCAGCAGCTTCGACAGGGGCCCAAACTACGAGCAGTACTTC. Translating it yields CASSFDRGPNYEQYF.